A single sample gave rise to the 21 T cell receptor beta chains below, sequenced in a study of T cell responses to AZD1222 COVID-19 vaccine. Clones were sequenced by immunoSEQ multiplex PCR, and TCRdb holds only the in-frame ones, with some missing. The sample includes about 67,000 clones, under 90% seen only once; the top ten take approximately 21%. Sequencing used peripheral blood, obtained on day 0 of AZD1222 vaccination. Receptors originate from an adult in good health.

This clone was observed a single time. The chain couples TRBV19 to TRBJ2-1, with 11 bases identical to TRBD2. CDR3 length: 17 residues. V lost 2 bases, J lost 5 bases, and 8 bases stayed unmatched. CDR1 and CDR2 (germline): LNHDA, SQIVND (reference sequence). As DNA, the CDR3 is TGTGCCAGTAGTATAAGAAATAGCGGGAGGGAAAACAATGAGCAGTTCTTC. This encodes CASSIRNSGRENNEQFF. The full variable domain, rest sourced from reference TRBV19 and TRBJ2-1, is DGGITQSPKYLFRKEGQNVTLSCEQNLNHDAMYWYRQDPGQGLRLIYYSQIVNDFQKGDIAEGYSVSREKKESFPLTVTSAQKNPTAFYLCASSIRNSGRENNEQFFGPGTRLTVL.

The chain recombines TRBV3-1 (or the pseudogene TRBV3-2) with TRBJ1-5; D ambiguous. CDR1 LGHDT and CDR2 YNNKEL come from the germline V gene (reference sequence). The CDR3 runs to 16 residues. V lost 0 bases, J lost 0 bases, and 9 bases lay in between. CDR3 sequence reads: CASSQEAGSSNQPQHF. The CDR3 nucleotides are TGTGCCAGCAGCCAAGAAGCGGGGAGTAGCAATCAGCCCCAGCATTTT.

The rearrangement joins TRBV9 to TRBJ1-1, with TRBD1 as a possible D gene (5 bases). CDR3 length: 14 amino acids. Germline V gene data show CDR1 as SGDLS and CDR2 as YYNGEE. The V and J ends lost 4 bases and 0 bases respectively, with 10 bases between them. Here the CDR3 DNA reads TGTGCCAGCAGCCCGTCGACAGTGAACACTGAAGCTTTCTTT. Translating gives CASSPSTVNTEAFF.

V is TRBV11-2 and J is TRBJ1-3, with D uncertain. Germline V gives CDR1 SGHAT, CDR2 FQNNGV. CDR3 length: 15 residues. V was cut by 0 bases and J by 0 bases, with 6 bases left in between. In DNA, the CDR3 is TGTGCCAGCAGCTTAGATGGATCCTCTGGAAACACCATATATTTT. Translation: CASSLDGSSGNTIYF.

CDR3 amino acids: CSVDRASYDTQYF. CDR3 DNA sequence: TGCAGCGTAGACCGGGCCTCCTACGATACGCAGTATTTT. V gene TRBV29-1 combines with J gene TRBJ2-3; no definite D call. The germline V gene has CDR1 SQVTM and CDR2 ANQGSEA. The CDR3 covers 13 residues. V was cut by 6 bases and J by 6 bases, with 16 bases left in between.

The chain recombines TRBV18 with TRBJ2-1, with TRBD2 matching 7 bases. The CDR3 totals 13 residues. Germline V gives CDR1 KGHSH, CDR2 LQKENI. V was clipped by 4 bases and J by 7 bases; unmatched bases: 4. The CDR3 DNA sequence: TGTGCCAGCTCACTCTCCGGGGGGAATGAGCAGTTCTTC. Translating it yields CASSLSGGNEQFF.

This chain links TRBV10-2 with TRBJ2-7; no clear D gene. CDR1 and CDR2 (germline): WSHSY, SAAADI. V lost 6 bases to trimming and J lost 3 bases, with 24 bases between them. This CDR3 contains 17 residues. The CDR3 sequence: CASSLKTDILVSYEQYF. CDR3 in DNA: TGCGCCAGCAGCTTGAAGACCGACATTCTGGTCAGCTACGAGCAGTACTTC.

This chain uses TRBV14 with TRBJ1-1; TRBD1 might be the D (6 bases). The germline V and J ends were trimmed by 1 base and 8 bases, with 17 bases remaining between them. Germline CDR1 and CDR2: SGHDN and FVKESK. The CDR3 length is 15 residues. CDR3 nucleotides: TGTGCCAGCAGCCAAGGGACAGCTACCTTTTCCGAAGCTTTCTTT. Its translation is CASSQGTATFSEAFF.

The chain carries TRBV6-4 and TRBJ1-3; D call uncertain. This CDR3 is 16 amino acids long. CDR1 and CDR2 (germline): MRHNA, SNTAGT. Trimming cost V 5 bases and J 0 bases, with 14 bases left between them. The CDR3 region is CASSKSQTYSGNTIYF. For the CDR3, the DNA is TGTGCCAGCAGTAAGAGTCAGACCTACTCTGGAAACACCATATATTTT.

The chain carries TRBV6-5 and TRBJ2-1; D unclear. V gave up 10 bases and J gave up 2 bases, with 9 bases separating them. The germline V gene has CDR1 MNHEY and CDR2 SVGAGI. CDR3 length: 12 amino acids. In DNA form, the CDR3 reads TGTGCCACTCTGAACGCCTACAATGAGCAGTTCTTC. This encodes CATLNAYNEQFF.

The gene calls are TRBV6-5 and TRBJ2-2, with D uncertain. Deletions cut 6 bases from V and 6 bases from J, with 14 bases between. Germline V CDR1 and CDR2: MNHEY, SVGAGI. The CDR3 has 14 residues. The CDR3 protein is CASRDRALAGELFF. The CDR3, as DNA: TGTGCCAGCAGAGACCGGGCCCTTGCCGGGGAGCTGTTTTTT.

CDR3 region: CASSQGQAAHNEQFF. In nucleotides, the CDR3 is TGCGCCAGCAGCCAAGGACAGGCGGCCCACAATGAGCAGTTCTTC. This chain uses TRBV4-3 with TRBJ2-1; weak D call: TRBD1 (6 bases). The CDR3 covers 15 residues. Germline V CDR1 and CDR2: LGHNA, YSLEER. The germline V and J ends were trimmed by 1 base and 5 bases, with 12 bases remaining between them.

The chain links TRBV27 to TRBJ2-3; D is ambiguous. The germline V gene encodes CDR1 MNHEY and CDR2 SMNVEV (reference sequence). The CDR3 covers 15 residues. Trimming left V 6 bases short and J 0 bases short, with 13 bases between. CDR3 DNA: TGTGCCAGCAGCCATACACGGAGCAGCACAGATACGCAGTATTTT. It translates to CASSHTRSSTDTQYF.

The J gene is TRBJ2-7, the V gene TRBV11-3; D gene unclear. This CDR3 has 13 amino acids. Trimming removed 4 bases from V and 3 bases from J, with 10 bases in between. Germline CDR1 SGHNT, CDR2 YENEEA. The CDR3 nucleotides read TGTGCCAGCAGCTCGCGGTATGGCTACGAGCAGTACTTC. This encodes CASSSRYGYEQYF.

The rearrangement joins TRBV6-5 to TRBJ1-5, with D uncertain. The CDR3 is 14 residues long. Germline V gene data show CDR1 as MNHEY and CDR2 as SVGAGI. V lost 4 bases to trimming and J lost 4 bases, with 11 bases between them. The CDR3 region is CASSSGSGNQPQHF. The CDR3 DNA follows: TGTGCCAGCAGTTCAGGATCCGGGAATCAGCCCCAGCATTTT.

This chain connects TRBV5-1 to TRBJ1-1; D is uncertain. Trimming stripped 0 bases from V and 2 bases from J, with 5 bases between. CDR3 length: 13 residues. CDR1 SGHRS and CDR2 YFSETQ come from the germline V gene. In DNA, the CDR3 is TGCGCCAGCAGCTTGGAACGTAACACTGAAGCTTTCTTT. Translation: CASSLERNTEAFF.

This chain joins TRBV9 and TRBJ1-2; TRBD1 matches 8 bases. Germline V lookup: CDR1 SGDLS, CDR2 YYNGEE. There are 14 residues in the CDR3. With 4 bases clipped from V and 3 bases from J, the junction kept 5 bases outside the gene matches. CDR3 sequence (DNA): TGTGCCAGCAGCTGGGCGACAGGGGACTATGGCTACACCTTC. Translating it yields CASSWATGDYGYTF.

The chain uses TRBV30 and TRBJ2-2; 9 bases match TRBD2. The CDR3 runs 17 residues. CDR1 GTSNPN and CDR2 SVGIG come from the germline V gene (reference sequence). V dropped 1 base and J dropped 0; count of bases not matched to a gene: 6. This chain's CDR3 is CAWSGLAGASNTGELFF. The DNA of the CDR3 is TGTGCCTGGAGTGGGTTAGCGGGAGCCTCGAACACCGGGGAGCTGTTTTTT.

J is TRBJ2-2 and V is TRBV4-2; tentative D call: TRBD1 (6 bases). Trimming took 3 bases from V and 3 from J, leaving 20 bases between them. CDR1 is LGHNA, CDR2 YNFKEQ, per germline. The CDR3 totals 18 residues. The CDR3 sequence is CASSHSTGLRHDTGELFF. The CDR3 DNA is TGTGCCAGCAGCCATTCTACAGGGCTTAGGCACGACACCGGGGAGCTGTTTTTT.

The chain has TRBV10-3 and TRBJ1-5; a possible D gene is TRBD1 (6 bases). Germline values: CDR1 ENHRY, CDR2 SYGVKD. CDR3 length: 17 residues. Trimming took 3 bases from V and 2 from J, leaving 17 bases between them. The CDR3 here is CAISDPRGQGGNQPQHF. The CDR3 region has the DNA TGTGCCATCAGTGACCCCCGGGGGCAGGGAGGCAATCAGCCCCAGCATTTT.

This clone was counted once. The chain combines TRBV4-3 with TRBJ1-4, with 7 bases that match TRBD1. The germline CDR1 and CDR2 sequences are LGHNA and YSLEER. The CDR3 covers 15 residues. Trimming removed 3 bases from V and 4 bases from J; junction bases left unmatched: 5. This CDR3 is CASSHGTAVNEKLFF. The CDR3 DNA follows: TGCGCCAGCAGCCATGGGACAGCTGTTAATGAAAAACTGTTTTTT.